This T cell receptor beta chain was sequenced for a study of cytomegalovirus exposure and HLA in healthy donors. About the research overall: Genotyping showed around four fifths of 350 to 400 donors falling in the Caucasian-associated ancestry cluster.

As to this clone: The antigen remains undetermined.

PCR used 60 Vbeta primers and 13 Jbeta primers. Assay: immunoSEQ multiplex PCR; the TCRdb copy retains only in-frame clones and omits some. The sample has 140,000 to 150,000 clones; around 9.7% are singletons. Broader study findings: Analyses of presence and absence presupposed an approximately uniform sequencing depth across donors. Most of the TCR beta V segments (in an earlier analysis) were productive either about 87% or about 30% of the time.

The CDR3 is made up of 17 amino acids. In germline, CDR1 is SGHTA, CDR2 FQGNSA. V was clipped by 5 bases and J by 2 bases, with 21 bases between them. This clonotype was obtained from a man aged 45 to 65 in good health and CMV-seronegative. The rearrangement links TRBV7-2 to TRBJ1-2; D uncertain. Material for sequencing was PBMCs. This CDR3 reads CASSRSVVEEANYGYTF. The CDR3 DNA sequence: TGTGCCAGCAGCAGGTCCGTCGTCGAGGAGGCAAACTATGGCTACACCTTC.